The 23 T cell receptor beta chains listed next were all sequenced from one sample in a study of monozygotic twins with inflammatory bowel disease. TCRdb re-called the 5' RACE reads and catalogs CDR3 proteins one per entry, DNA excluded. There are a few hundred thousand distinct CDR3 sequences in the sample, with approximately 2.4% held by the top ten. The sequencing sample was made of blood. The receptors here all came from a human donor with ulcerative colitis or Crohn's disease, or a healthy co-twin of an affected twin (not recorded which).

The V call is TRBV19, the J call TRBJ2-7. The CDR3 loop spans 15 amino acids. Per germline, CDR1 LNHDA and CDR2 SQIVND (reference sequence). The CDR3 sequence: CASSRSVGGSYEQYF.

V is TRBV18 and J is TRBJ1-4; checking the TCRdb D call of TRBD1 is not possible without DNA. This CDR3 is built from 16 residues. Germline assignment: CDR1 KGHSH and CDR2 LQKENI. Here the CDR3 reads CASSPRTGTTNEKLFF.

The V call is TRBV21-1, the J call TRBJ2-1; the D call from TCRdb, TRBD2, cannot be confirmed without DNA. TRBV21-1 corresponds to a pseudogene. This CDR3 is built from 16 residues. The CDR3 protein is CASNFPSGGAENEQFF.

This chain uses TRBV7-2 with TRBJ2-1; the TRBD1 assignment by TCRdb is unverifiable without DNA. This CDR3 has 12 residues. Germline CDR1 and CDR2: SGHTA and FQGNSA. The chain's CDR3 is CASTVFQGEQFF.

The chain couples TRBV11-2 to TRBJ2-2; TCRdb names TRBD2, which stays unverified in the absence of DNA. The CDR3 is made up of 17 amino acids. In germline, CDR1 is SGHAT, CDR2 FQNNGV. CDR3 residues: CASSLDYGPSNTGELFF. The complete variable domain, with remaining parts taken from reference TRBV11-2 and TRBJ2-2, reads EAGVAQSPRYKIIEKRQSVAFWCNPISGHATLYWYQQILGQGPKLLIQFQNNGVVDDSQLPKDRFSAERLKGVDSTLKIQPAKLEDSAVYLCASSLDYGPSNTGELFFGEGSRLTVL.

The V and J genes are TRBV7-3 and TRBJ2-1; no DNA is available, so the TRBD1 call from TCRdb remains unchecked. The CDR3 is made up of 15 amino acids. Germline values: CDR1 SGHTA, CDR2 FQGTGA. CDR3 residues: CASSLSGTGGNEQFF.

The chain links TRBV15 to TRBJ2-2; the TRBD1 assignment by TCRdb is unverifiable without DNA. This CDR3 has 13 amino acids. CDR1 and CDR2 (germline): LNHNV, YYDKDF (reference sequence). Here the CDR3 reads CATSRGGPGELFF.

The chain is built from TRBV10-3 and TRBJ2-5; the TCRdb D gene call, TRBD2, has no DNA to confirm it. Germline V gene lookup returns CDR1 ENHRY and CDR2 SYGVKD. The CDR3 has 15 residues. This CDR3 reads CATGLAGGPEETQYF.

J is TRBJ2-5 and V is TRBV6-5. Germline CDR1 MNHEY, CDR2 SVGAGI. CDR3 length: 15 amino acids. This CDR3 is CASSYSNAAGETQYF.

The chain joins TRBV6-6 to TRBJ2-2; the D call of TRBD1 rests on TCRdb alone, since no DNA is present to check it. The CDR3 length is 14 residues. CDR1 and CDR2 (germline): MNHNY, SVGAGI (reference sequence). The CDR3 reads CASRINRDSGELFF.

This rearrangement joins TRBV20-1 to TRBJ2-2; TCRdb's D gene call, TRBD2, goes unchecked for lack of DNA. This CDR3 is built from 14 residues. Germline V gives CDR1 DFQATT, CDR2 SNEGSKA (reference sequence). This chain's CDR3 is CSAMKTSGPGELFF.

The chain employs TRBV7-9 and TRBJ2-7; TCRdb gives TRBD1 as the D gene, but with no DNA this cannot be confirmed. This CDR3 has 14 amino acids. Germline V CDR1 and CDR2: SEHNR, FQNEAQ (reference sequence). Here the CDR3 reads CASSLQGEPYEQYF.

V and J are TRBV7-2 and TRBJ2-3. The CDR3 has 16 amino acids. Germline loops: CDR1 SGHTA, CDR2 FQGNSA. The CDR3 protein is CASSLALANRKGTQYF.

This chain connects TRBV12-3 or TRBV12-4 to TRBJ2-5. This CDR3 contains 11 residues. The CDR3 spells CASSQFGTQYF.

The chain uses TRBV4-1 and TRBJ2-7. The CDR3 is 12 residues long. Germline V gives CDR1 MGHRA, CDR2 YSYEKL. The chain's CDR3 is CASSQDLGEQYF.

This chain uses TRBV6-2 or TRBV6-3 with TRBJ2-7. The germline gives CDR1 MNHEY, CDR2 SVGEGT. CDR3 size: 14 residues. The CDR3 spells CASSYRGSSYEQYF.

This chain's CDR3 is CASSPQKDGGILNTGELFF. The rearrangement uses TRBV6-1 and TRBJ2-2; TCRdb's D gene call, TRBD1, goes unchecked for lack of DNA. Germline loops: CDR1 MNHNS, CDR2 SASEGT. This CDR3 is 19 amino acids long.

CDR3: CASRNYRDSNEQFF. The V and J genes are TRBV7-2 and TRBJ2-1; TCRdb reports TRBD1, a call that lacks DNA to check it against. Germline V gene lookup returns CDR1 SGHTA and CDR2 FQGNSA. The length of the CDR3 is 14 residues.

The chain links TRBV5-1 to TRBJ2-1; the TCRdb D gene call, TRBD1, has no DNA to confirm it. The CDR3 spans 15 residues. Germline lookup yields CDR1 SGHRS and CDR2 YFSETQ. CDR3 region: CASSWGQGARNEQFF.

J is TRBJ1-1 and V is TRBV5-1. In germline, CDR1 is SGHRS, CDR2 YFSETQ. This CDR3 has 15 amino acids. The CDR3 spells CASSRRTEGNTEAFF.

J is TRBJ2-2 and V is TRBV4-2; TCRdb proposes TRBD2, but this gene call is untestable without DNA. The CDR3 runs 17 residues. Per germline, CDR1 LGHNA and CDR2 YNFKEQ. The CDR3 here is CASSQESLASNTGELFF.

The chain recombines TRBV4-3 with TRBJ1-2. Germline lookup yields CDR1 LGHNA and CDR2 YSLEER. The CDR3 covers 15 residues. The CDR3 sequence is CASSQDLGREGGYTF.

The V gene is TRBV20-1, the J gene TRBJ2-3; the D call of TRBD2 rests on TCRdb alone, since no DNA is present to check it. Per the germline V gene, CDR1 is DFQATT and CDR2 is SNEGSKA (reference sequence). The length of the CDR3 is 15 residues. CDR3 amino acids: CSARLASGRGDTQYF.